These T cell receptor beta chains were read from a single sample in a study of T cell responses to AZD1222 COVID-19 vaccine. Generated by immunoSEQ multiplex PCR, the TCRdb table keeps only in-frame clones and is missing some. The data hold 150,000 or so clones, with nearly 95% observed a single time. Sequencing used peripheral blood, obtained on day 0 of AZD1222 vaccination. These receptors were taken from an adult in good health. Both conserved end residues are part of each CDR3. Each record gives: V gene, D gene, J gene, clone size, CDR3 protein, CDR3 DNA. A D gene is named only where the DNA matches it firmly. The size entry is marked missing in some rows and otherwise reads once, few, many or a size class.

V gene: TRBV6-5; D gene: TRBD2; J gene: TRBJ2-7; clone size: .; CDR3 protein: CAGSGGWEQYF; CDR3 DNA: TGTGCCGGTAGCGGGGGCTGGGAGCAGTACTTC
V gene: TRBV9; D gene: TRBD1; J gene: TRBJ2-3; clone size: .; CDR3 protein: CASTRGDRGLDTQYF; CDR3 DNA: TGTGCCAGCACCCGGGGGGACAGGGGGCTGGATACGCAGTATTTT
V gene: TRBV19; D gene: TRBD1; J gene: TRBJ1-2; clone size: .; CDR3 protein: CASTTRGINYGYTF; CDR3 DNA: TGTGCCAGTACCACCAGGGGGATTAACTATGGCTACACCTTC
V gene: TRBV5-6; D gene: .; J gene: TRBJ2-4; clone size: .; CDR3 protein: CASSSFQAGTIQYF; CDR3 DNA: TGTGCCAGCAGCTCCTTTCAGGCGGGGACCATTCAGTACTTC
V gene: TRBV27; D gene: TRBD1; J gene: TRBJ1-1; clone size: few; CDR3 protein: CASSSPGGGTEAFF; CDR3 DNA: TGTGCCAGCAGTTCTCCAGGGGGAGGCACTGAAGCTTTCTTT
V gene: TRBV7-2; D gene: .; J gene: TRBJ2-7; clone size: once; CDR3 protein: CASGGREPYEQYF; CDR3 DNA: TGTGCCTCCGGGGGCAGAGAACCTTACGAGCAGTACTTC
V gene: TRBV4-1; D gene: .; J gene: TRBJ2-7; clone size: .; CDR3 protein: CASSQDRVGSYEQYF; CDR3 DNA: TGCGCCAGCAGCCAAGATAGGGTAGGCTCCTACGAGCAGTACTTC
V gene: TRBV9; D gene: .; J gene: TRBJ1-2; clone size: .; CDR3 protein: CASSVASRGGDYGYTF; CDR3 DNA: TGTGCCAGCAGCGTAGCTTCGAGGGGTGGGGACTATGGCTACACCTTC
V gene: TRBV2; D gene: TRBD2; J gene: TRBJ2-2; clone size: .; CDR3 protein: CASSERSGAEGELFF; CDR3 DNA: TGTGCCAGCAGTGAGCGTAGCGGGGCTGAGGGGGAGCTGTTTTTT
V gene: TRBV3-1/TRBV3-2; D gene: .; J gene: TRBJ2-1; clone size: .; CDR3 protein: CASGGNEQFF; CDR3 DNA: TGTGCCAGCGGGGGGAATGAGCAGTTCTTC
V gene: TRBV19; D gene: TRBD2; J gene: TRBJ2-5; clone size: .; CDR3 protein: CASSMLAGGAEETQYF; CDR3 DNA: TGTGCCAGTAGTATGTTAGCGGGGGGGGCAGAGGAGACCCAGTACTTC
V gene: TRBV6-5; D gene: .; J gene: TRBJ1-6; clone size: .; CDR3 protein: CASSYRTPISPLHF; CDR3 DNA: TGTGCCAGCAGTTACCGGACCCCCATTTCACCCCTCCACTTT
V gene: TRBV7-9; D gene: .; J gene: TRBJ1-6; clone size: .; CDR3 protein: CASKYSPLHF; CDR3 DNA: TGTGCCAGCAAATATTCACCCCTCCACTTT
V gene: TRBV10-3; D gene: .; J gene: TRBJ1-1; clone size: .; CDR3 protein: CAIRLRQESKEAFF; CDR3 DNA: TGTGCCATCAGATTAAGACAGGAGTCAAAAGAAGCTTTCTTT
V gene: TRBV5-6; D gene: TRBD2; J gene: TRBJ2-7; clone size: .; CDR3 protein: CASSQLAGAYEQYF; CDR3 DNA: TGTGCCAGCAGCCAACTAGCGGGAGCCTACGAGCAGTACTTC
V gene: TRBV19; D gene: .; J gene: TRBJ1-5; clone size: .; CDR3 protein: CASSIREMSQPQHF; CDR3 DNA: TGTGCCAGTAGTATCAGGGAGATGAGTCAGCCCCAGCATTTT
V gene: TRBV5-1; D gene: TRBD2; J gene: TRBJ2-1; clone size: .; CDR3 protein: CASTRGTSGRAGNEQFF; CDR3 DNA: TGCGCCAGCACCCGGGGGACTAGCGGGAGGGCCGGCAATGAGCAGTTCTTC
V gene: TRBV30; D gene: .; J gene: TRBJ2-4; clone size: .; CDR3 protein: CAWGVAGRDIQYF; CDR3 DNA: TGTGCCTGGGGCGTGGCAGGGCGGGACATTCAGTACTTC
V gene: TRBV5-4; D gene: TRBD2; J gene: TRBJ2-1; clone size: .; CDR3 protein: CASSYKGLAGGPFFGHEQFF; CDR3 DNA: TGTGCCAGCAGCTACAAGGGACTAGCGGGGGGGCCCTTCTTTGGGCATGAGCAGTTCTTC
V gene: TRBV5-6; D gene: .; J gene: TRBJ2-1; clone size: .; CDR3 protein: CASLPSSYNEQFF; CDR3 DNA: TGTGCCAGCCTACCGAGCTCCTACAATGAGCAGTTCTTC
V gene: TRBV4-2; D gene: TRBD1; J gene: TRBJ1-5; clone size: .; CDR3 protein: CASSQDSGQGAGSNQPQHF; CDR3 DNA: TGTGCCAGCAGCCAAGATTCTGGACAGGGGGCAGGGAGCAATCAGCCCCAGCATTTT
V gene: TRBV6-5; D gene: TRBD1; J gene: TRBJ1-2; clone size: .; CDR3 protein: CASSYQGQGGRYTF; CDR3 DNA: TGTGCCAGCAGTTACCAAGGACAGGGGGGACGCTACACCTTC
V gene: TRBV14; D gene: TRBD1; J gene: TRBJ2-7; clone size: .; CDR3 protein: CASSGQGAPPYEQYF; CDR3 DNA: TGTGCCAGCAGCGGACAGGGGGCCCCCCCCTACGAGCAGTACTTC
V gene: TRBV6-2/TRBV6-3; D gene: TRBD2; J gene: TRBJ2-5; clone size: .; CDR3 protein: CASSYLQTSGSTQYF; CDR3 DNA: TGTGCCAGCAGTTACCTGCAAACTAGCGGGTCGACCCAGTACTTC